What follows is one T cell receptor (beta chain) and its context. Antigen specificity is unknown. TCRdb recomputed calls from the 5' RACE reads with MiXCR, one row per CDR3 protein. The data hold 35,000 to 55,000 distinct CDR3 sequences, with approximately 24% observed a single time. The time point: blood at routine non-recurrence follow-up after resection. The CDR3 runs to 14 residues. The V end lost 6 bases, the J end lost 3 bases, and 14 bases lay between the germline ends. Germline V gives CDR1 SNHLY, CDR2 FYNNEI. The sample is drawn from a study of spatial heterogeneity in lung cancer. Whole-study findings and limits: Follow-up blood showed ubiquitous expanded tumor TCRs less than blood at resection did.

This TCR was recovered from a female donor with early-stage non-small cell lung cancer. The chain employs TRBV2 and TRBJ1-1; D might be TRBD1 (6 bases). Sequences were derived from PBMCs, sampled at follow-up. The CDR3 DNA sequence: TGTGCCAGCAGGGGGGCAGGGACGTACACTGAAGCTTTCTTT. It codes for CASRGAGTYTEAFF.